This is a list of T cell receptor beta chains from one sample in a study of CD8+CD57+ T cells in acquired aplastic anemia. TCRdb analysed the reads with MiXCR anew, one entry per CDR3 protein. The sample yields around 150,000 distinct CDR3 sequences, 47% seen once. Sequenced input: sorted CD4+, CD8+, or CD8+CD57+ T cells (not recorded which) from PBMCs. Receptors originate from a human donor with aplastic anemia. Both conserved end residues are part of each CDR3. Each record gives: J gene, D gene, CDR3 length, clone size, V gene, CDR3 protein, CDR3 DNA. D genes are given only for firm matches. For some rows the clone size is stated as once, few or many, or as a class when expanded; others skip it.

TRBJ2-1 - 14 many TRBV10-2 CASSATGPNNEQFF TGCGCCAGCAGTGCTACCGGGCCCAACAATGAGCAGTTCTTC
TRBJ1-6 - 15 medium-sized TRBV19 CASTEGGLRGSPLHF TGTGCCAGTACCGAGGGAGGCCTTAGGGGTTCACCCCTCCACTTT
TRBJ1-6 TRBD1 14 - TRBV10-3 CAISGTGGKSPLHF TGTGCCATCAGTGGGACAGGGGGCAAATCACCCCTCCACTTT
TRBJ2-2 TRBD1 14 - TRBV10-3 CAMGDRENTGELFF TGTGCCATGGGGGACAGGGAAAACACCGGGGAGCTGTTTTTC
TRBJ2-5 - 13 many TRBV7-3 CASSLTYQETQYF TGTGCCAGCAGCTTAACCTACCAAGAGACCCAGTACTTC
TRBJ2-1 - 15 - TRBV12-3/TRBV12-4 CANSLRPSSYNEQFF TGTGCCAACAGTTTGAGACCGAGCTCCTATAATGAGCAGTTCTTC
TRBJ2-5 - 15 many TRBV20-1 CSARDMHRVEETQYF TGCAGTGCTAGAGACATGCATAGGGTAGAGGAGACCCAGTACTTC
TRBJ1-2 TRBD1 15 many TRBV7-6 CASSSSGQGNYGYTF TGTGCCAGCAGCTCCTCGGGACAGGGCAACTATGGCTACACCTTC
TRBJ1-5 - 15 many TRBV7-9 CASSSLDGTGGPQHF TGTGCCAGCAGCTCTTTAGACGGGACCGGGGGGCCCCAGCATTTT
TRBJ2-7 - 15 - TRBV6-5 CASSYSSATQSEQYF TGTGCCAGCAGTTACTCTAGCGCCACTCAATCGGAGCAGTACTTC
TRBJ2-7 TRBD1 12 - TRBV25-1 CASRTGRNEQYF TGTGCCAGCAGGACAGGGAGAAACGAGCAGTACTTC
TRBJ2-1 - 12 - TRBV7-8 CASSLLVSEQFF TGTGCCAGCAGTCTTCTAGTGAGTGAGCAGTTCTTC
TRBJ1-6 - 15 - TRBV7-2 CASRLGWGLPSPLHF TGTGCCAGCAGACTAGGGTGGGGGTTACCTTCACCCCTCCACTTT
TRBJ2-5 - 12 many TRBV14 CASSPSAQTQYF TGTGCCAGCAGCCCCTCCGCACAGACCCAGTACTTC
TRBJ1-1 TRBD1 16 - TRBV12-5 CASKADREWMGTEAFF TGTGCTAGTAAGGCGGACAGGGAATGGATGGGAACTGAAGCTTTCTTT
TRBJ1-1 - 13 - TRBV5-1 CASSLSPQEEAFF TGCGCCAGCAGTTTATCCCCCCAGGAGGAAGCTTTCTTT
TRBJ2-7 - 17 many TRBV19 CASSPRTTGSWTYEQYF TGTGCCAGTAGTCCCCGGACAACCGGCAGCTGGACCTACGAGCAGTACTTC
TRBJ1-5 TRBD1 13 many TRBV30 CAWTGGGNQPQHF TGTGCCTGGACAGGGGGCGGAAATCAGCCCCAGCATTTT
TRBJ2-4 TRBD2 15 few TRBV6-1 CASRAGGVVKNIQYF TGTGCCAGCAGGGCCGGGGGGGTTGTCAAAAACATTCAGTACTTC
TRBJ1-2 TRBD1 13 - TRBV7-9 CASSDRGNYGYTF TGTGCCAGCTCCGACAGGGGGAACTATGGCTACACCTTC
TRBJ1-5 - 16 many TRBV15 CATSRDLWDSGQPQHF TGTGCCACCAGCAGAGATCTTTGGGATTCAGGGCAGCCCCAGCATTTT
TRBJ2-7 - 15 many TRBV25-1 CASSQTGDYKGEQYF TGTGCCAGCAGCCAGACAGGTGATTATAAGGGCGAGCAGTACTTC
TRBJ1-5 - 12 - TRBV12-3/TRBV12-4 CASSLHNQPQHF TGTGCCAGCAGTTTGCACAATCAGCCCCAGCATTTT
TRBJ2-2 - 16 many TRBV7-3 CASSIQTIHGTGELFF TGTGCCAGCAGCATCCAGACTATACATGGCACCGGGGAGCTGTTTTTT
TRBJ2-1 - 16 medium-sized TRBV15 CATSRDGDLGYNEQFF TGTGCCACCAGCAGAGATGGGGACTTGGGTTACAATGAGCAGTTCTTC
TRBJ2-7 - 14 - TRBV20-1 CSAREGRGRDEQYF TGCAGTGCTAGAGAAGGCAGGGGAAGGGACGAGCAGTACTTC
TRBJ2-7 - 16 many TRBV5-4 CASSPLRRAETYEQYF TGTGCCAGCAGCCCTCTTCGACGTGCGGAAACCTACGAGCAGTACTTC
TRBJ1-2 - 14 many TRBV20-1 CSAEQASTNYGYTF TGCAGTGCAGAACAGGCGTCCACTAACTATGGCTACACCTTC
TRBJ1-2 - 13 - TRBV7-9 CASSSANSYGYTF TGTGCCAGCAGCTCTGCGAATTCCTATGGCTACACCTTC
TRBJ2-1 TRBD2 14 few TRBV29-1 CSVGRTSGYNEQFF TGCAGCGTTGGGCGGACTAGCGGTTACAATGAGCAGTTCTTC
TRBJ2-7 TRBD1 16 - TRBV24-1 CATSDLRGTGVYEQYF TGTGCCACCAGTGATTTGCGGGGGACAGGGGTCTACGAGCAGTACTTC
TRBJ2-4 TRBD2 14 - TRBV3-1 CASSPGTSGVGGYF TGTGCCAGCAGCCCCGGGACTAGCGGAGTGGGGGGGTACTTC
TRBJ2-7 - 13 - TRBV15 CATSRSGSGEQYF TGTGCCACCAGCAGATCCGGGTCGGGAGAGCAGTACTTC
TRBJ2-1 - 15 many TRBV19 CASNPAVDSYNEQFF TGTGCCAGTAACCCAGCTGTGGACTCCTACAATGAGCAGTTCTTC
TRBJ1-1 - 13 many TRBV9 CASSVVEGSAAFF TGTGCCAGCAGCGTAGTAGAAGGGTCGGCCGCTTTCTTT
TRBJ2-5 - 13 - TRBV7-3 CASSLDDRETQYF TGTGCCAGCAGCTTAGACGACAGGGAGACCCAGTACTTC
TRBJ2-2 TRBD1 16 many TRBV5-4 CASSLRQGGNTGELFF TGTGCCAGCAGCCTGCGACAGGGGGGAAACACCGGGGAGCTGTTTTTT
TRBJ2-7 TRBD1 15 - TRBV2 CASLNRDRIRDEQYF TGTGCCAGCCTCAACCGGGACAGGATTAGGGACGAGCAGTACTTC
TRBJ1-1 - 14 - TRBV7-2 CASSPSGPYTEAFF TGTGCCAGCAGCCCCTCAGGACCGTACACTGAAGCTTTCTTT
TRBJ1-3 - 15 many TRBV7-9 CASSPSLGSGNTIYF TGTGCCAGCAGCCCCTCTTTGGGCTCTGGAAACACCATATATTTT
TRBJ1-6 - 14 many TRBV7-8 CASSLDRQASPLHF TGTGCCAGCAGCTTAGATCGACAGGCTTCACCCCTCCACTTT
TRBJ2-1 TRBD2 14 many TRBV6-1 CASSRLAGYNEQFF TGTGCCAGCAGTCGACTAGCGGGCTACAATGAGCAGTTCTTC
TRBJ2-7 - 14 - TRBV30 CAGNGGPPTYEQYF TGTGCCGGCAACGGAGGGCCTCCCACCTACGAGCAGTACTTC
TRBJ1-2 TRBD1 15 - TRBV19 CASSQGGQGGYGYTF TGTGCCAGTAGCCAAGGGGGCCAGGGTGGCTATGGCTACACCTTC
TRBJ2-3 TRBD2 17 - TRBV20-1 CSARLAGGQLDTDTQYF TGCAGTGCTAGACTAGCGGGGGGTCAACTCGACACAGATACGCAGTATTTT
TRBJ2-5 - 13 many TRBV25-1 CASSGGHYGVQYF TGTGCCAGCAGTGGGGGCCATTACGGGGTCCAGTACTTC
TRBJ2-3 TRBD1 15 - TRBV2 CASSQDRQGADTQYF TGTGCCAGCAGCCAAGATCGACAGGGGGCGGATACGCAGTATTTT
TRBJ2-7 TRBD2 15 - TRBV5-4 CASSGGLAGYYEQYF TGTGCCAGCAGCGGGGGACTAGCGGGATACTACGAGCAGTACTTC
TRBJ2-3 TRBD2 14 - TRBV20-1 CSATVSGRPDTQYF TGCAGTGCTACTGTTAGCGGGAGACCAGATACGCAGTATTTT
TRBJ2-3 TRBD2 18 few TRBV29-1 CSVEHFGTSGLSTDTQYF TGCAGCGTTGAACATTTTGGGACTAGCGGGCTAAGCACAGATACGCAGTATTTT
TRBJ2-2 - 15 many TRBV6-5 CASSYVLAGTGELFF TGTGCCAGCAGTTACGTGTTGGCGGGGACCGGGGAGCTGTTTTTT
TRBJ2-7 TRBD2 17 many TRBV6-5 CASSYSLAGTSGGEQYF TGTGCCAGCAGTTACTCGCTAGCGGGGACTAGCGGTGGGGAGCAGTACTTC
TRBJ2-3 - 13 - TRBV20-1 CSARGASTDTQYF TGCAGTGCTAGAGGTGCGAGCACAGATACGCAGTATTTT
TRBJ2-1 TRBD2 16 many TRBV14 CASSPGLAGIYNEQFF TGTGCCAGCAGCCCTGGACTAGCGGGAATTTACAATGAGCAGTTCTTC
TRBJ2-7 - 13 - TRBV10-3 CAISESTVYEQYF TGTGCCATCAGTGAGTCGACGGTCTACGAGCAGTACTTC
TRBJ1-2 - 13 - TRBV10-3 CAISEAGSYGYTF TGTGCCATCAGTGAGGCAGGGAGCTATGGCTACACCTTC
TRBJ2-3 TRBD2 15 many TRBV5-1 CASIPALAATDTQYF TGCGCCAGCATCCCCGCCCTAGCGGCTACAGATACGCAGTATTTT